The source of this TCR beta chain is a study of T-cell memory formation after mild COVID-19. Study information: TCR clusters were mostly donor specific.

5'RACE primed at constant segments yielded TCR alpha and TCR beta cDNA libraries bearing sample barcodes and UMIs. TCRdb used MiXCR to reprocess the 5' RACE reads, holding one entry per CDR3 protein. Among roughly 70,000 distinct CDR3 sequences listed, approximately 15% were seen once. This CDR3 comprises 15 residues. Germline lookup yields CDR1 SGDLS and CDR2 YYNGEE. V shed 4 bases, J shed 1 base, and the junction held 6 bases outside the gene matches. Findings and caveats of the study: The study found balanced CD4/CD8 in clones contracting day 15 to 85 and a CD4+ lean in later expanders. Some clones that responded were present in memory (sampled pre-infection), which suggests cross-reactive memory joined.

Concerning this clonotype: What it binds is not known.

Input material: PBMCs or a T cell subset sorted from them (not recorded which). This receptor was obtained from an adult woman who had mild COVID-19 (a few samples of this study predate the infection). Cell type and time point are not known. The rearrangement uses TRBV9 and TRBJ2-7; 9 bases are a match to TRBD1. The CDR3 loop is CASSLGTGFSYEQYF. In nucleotides, the CDR3 is TGTGCCAGCAGCCTCGGGACAGGGTTTTCCTACGAGCAGTACTTC.